The 5 T cell receptor beta chains below were found in one sample sequenced in a study of shared T cell receptors in the human thymus. Produced via immunoSEQ multiplex PCR; TCRdb's table is partial and in-frame only. The data contain some 720,000 clones, approximately 88% of them seen just once; the ten biggest clones take up about 0.01%. This same sample was also taken into another study, of human thymus T cells.

Sequenced material: thymocytes. These receptors all come from a boy under two years old with a congenital heart defect.

This clone was seen only a few times. The chain links TRBV7-6 to TRBJ2-7; no clear D. The CDR3 length is 14 residues. Germline assignment: CDR1 SGHVS and CDR2 FNYEAQ. Trimming removed 1 base at V and 1 base at J, with 8 bases between. In DNA form, the CDR3 reads TGTGCCAGCAGCTTAGAGCCGGTTTCCTACGAGCAGTACTTC. This translates into CASSLEPVSYEQYF.

The genes are TRBV5-1 and TRBJ2-4, with TRBD1 matching 9 bases. Per germline, CDR1 SGHRS and CDR2 YFSETQ. The CDR3 covers 17 residues. The V gene end was trimmed by 4 bases and the J gene end by 5 bases; junction bases not matched to a gene: 13. For the CDR3, the DNA is TGCGCCAGCAGCGCAGACCGGGACAGGGTGAGCCAAAACATTCAGTACTTC. It translates to CASSADRDRVSQNIQYF.

The V gene is TRBV5-1, the J gene TRBJ2-7; possible D gene TRBD1, 6 bases. CDR1 is SGHRS and CDR2 is YFSETQ in the germline V gene. The ends were cut back, 4 bases at V and 0 bases at J, with 14 bases in the middle. CDR3 length: 15 amino acids. CDR3 residues: CASSVTGYSSYEQYF. The CDR3 bases are TGCGCCAGCAGCGTGACAGGTTATAGCTCCTACGAGCAGTACTTC. The entire variable domain, with the rest obtained from reference TRBV5-1 and TRBJ2-7, is as follows: KAGVTQTPRYLIKTRGQQVTLSCSPISGHRSVSWYQQTPGQGLQFLFEYFSETQRNKGNFPGRFSGRQFSNSRSEMNVSTLELGDSALYLCASSVTGYSSYEQYFGPGTRLTVT.

Notes on this clone: Other nucleotide sequences from this sample produce the same CDR3. The CDR3 loop is CASSEGTSGRYEQYF. The CDR3 DNA reads as TGTGCCAGCAGTGAAGGGACTAGCGGGAGATACGAGCAGTACTTC. V and J are TRBV2 and TRBJ2-7; 13 bases align to TRBD2. Per germline, CDR1 SNHLY and CDR2 FYNNEI. This CDR3 contains 15 residues. V shed 1 base and J 4 bases; nucleotides not matched to a gene: 1.

This clone was recorded a few times. This rearrangement joins TRBV30 to TRBJ1-1; unclear D gene. CDR1 GTSNPN and CDR2 SVGIG come from the germline V gene (reference sequence). V lost 0 bases to trimming and J lost 1 base, with 9 bases between them. The length of the CDR3 is 14 residues. The CDR3 reads CAWSVRERNTEAFF. The CDR3 DNA sequence: TGTGCCTGGAGTGTACGCGAGAGGAACACTGAAGCTTTCTTT.